This passage covers 7 T cell receptor beta chains from one sample sequenced in a study of tissue T cells after allogeneic stem cell transplantation. TCRdb's copy holds only in-frame clones and misses some; the assay was immunoSEQ multiplex PCR. The sample contains 510 or so clones, over 80% of which appear only once. This specimen consisted of liver tissue, obtained at autopsy. Receptors originate from a male patient aged 35-70 years with steroid-refractory graft-versus-host disease after an allogeneic stem cell transplant. Certain T cells may be donor cells from the graft.

By share, this clone ranks as hyperexpanded. Different DNA sequences within this sample yield the same CDR3. The chain uses TRBV9 and TRBJ2-7; a weak D match, TRBD2 (6 bases). CDR1 and CDR2 from the germline V gene are SGDLS and YYNGEE. This CDR3 comprises 15 residues. With 0 bases removed from V and 0 bases from J, the gap between germline ends came to 10 bases. For the CDR3, the DNA is TGTGCCAGCAGCGTAGGGGGGGAAAGCTCCTACGAGCAGTACTTC. It translates to CASSVGGESSYEQYF.

The chain uses TRBV6-5 and TRBJ2-7, with D possibly being TRBD1 (5 bases). Trimming pared 3 bases from V and 2 bases from J, leaving 17 bases between. Germline V gives CDR1 MNHEY, CDR2 SVGAGI. This CDR3 is built from 16 residues. For the CDR3, the DNA is TGTGCCAGCAGTTATTCCATGACCCTAGGGGCCTACGAGCAGTACTTC. It encodes CASSYSMTLGAYEQYF.

The chain carries TRBV11-2 and TRBJ1-1; perhaps TRBD1 as D (5 bases). This CDR3 has 14 amino acids. Germline values: CDR1 SGHAT, CDR2 FQNNGV. V lost 2 bases, J lost 4 bases, and 11 bases lay in between. For the CDR3, the DNA is TGTGCCAGCAGCTTAAGCCGGGGGAGCACTGAAGCTTTCTTT. It translates to CASSLSRGSTEAFF.

The chain employs TRBV30 and TRBJ2-7; possible D gene TRBD1, 5 bases. V was trimmed by 0 bases and J by 3 bases, leaving 15 bases between them. Germline CDR1 reads GTSNPN; CDR2 reads SVGIG (reference sequence). The CDR3 has 15 residues. The chain's CDR3 is CAWSVPPGNGYEQYF. The CDR3 DNA reads TGTGCCTGGAGTGTCCCGCCAGGGAATGGCTACGAGCAGTACTTC. The full variable domain, completed using reference TRBV30 and TRBJ2-7, is SQTIHQWPATLVQPVGSPLSLECTVEGTSNPNLYWYRQAAGRGLQLLFYSVGIGQISSEVPQNLSASRPQDRQFILSSKKLLLSDSGFYLCAWSVPPGNGYEQYFGPGTRLTVT.

This chain links TRBV7-9 with TRBJ1-6, with D tentatively TRBD1 (6 bases). The CDR3 is 18 amino acids. Trimming took 0 bases from V and 7 from J, leaving 19 bases between them. Germline lookup yields CDR1 SEHNR and CDR2 FQNEAQ (reference sequence). CDR3 loop: CASSLAQGLIEGNSPLHF. The DNA for the CDR3 is TGTGCCAGCAGCTTAGCGCAGGGGCTTATAGAAGGCAATTCACCCCTCCACTTT.

This sequence joins TRBV7-7 and TRBJ2-7, with 9 nucleotides matching TRBD1. This CDR3 is 14 amino acids long. Germline V gene data show CDR1 as SSHAT and CDR2 as FNYEAQ (reference sequence). Trimming cost V 5 bases and J 5 bases; bases outside gene matches: 7. The CDR3 loop is CASSRGQGRHEQYF. DNA for the CDR3: TGTGCCAGCAGCCGAGGACAGGGGAGGCACGAGCAGTACTTC.

This clone was seen a few times. The genes are TRBV9 and TRBJ2-2, with a weak D call TRBD2 (6 bases). Germline-derived CDR1 and CDR2 are SGDLS and YYNGEE. CDR3 length equals 15 residues. V was cut by 3 bases and J by 0 bases, with 9 bases left in between. The CDR3 here is CASSARDSNTGELFF. The CDR3 DNA reads as TGTGCCAGCAGCGCCCGGGACTCGAACACCGGGGAGCTGTTTTTT.